This T cell receptor beta chain stems from a study of neurological immune-mediated disorders. Study-level results: The study found the most TCR clonal expansion in HTLV-1-associated myelopathy and the least in multiple sclerosis, below healthy controls. Subjects shared no identical expanded-clone CDR3 amino acid sequences, suggesting private TCR-beta repertoires in all groups.

This clonotype was seen ten or more times. Its antigen is not identified. Synthesis of cDNA used 5'RACE (with 10-nucleotide random UMIs). TCRdb re-called the 5' RACE reads with MiXCR, one entry per CDR3 protein. The sample shows some 49,000 distinct CDR3 sequences, under 15% of them seen only once. Germline lookup yields CDR1 SQVTM and CDR2 ANQGSEA. The CDR3 has 11 amino acids. V dropped 4 bases and J dropped 4 bases, with 7 bases sitting between them. Time point in this sample: longitudinal time-point 2. The unsorted libraries were prepared from 2 million PBMCs (stored at -80 C). The sequenced sample consisted of PBMCs. This chain connects TRBV29-1 to TRBJ2-5; either TRBD1 or TRBD2 may fit D (6 bases each). This clonotype originated in a male donor with HTLV-1-associated myelopathy (HAM/TSP). The CDR3 loop reads CSVAGAETQYF. The CDR3 DNA follows: TGCAGCGTTGCGGGGGCAGAGACCCAGTACTTC.